The 15 T cell receptor beta chains presented below share a single source sample, sequenced in a study of cytomegalovirus exposure and HLA in healthy donors listed by TCRdb under 2017. Preparation of the library involved the immunoSEQ multiplex PCR assay. The multiplex PCR relied on a mix of 60 forward primers for TCR Vbeta segments and 13 reverse primers for TCR Jbeta segments. Imported from immuneACCESS, the table was reduced by TCRdb to in-frame sequences with V and J called. These copies leave out some clones; in studies compared against another copy, an unresolved V gene accounts for under half, and the cause of the remainder is not known. The sample contains some 200,000 clones, approximately 80% of them found a single time. Jointly, the top ten make up 0.6% to 0.7% of the sample. Sequencing input: PBMCs. The source of these receptors is a boy younger than 18 in good health and CMV-seronegative.

This chain joins TRBV5-8 and TRBJ1-5, with D possibly being TRBD1 (5 bases). Per germline, CDR1 SGHTS and CDR2 YDEGEE. V lost 3 bases and J lost 0, with 10 bases in between. This CDR3 spans 15 amino acids. CDR3 sequence: CASSSGLDSNQPQHF. As DNA, the CDR3 is TGTGCCAGCAGCTCGGGACTCGATAGCAATCAGCCCCAGCATTTT.

This rearrangement joins TRBV29-1 to TRBJ1-1; D perhaps matches TRBD1 (5 bases). The CDR3 totals 14 residues. With 6 bases removed from V and 4 bases from J, the gap between germline ends came to 18 bases. The V gene's germline CDR1 is SQVTM and CDR2 ANQGSEA. DNA for the CDR3: TGCAGCGTCGCCGGAGGGACGATAGGCACTGAAGCTTTCTTT. Its protein is CSVAGGTIGTEAFF.

This clone was picked up a small number of times. The V call is TRBV6-5, the J call TRBJ1-2, with D tentatively TRBD1 (6 bases). Germline CDR1 reads MNHEY; CDR2 reads SVGAGI. The V gene lost 6 bases and the J gene lost 4 bases, with 9 bases spanning the gap. This CDR3 is built from 12 residues. The CDR3 nucleotides read TGTGCCAGCAGGGACAGTTTCTATGGCTACACCTTC. It translates to CASRDSFYGYTF.

The rearrangement uses TRBV5-4 and TRBJ1-2, with no clear D. Deletions cut 0 bases from V and 0 bases from J, with 6 bases between. CDR1 SGHNT and CDR2 YYREEE come from the germline V gene (reference sequence). The CDR3 covers 14 residues. Here the CDR3 reads CASSLESSNYGYTF. The CDR3 nucleotides read TGTGCCAGCAGCTTGGAATCGTCTAACTATGGCTACACCTTC.

The chain employs TRBV6-5 and TRBJ2-5, with 9 nucleotides matching TRBD1. J gave up 6 bases and V 7 bases, and 9 bases lay outside the gene matches. CDR3 size: 14 residues. Germline CDR1 is MNHEY and CDR2 is SVGAGI. The CDR3 DNA sequence: TGTGCCAGCATGGAACAGGGGGCTGCGAAGACCCAGTACTTC. Translated, it gives CASMEQGAAKTQYF.

Comment on this clone: At one end, the junction sequence differs from germline, possibly due to a read error. V is TRBV7-7 and J is TRBJ2-5, with 7 bases that match TRBD1. The CDR3 is 14 residues long. From germline, CDR1 is SSHAT and CDR2 FNYEAQ (reference sequence). The CDR3 coding sequence is TGTGCTAGCAGCTTTGGACAGGTTGGGGAGACCCAGTACTTC. It yields the protein CASSFGQVGETQYF.

This clone came up a few times. The V and J genes are TRBV6-4 and TRBJ2-3, with 11 nucleotides matching TRBD2. This CDR3 has 14 amino acids. With 2 bases clipped from V and 5 bases from J, the junction kept 0 bases outside the gene matches. The germline V gene encodes CDR1 MRHNA and CDR2 SNTAGT. The CDR3: CASSDTSGGDTQYF. CDR3 sequence (DNA): TGTGCCAGCAGTGACACTAGCGGGGGAGATACGCAGTATTTT.

This clone was counted only a few times. V usage is TRBV7-2 and J usage is TRBJ1-5; 10 bases are shared with TRBD1. J was trimmed by 6 bases and V by 5 bases; bases with no gene match: 19. Germline-derived CDR1 and CDR2 are SGHTA and FQGNSA. The CDR3 has 19 residues. CDR3 sequence (DNA): TGTGCCAGCAGCCTAGATTGGAGGGACAGGGGCGCCCGCGGTCAGCCCCAGCATTTT. This encodes CASSLDWRDRGARGQPQHF.

The gene calls are TRBV28 and TRBJ1-2; D may be TRBD1 (5 bases). V was shortened by 5 bases and J by 6 bases, with 16 bases between the two germline ends. Germline CDR1 and CDR2: MDHEN and SYDVKM. This CDR3 region has 14 residues. CDR3 region: CASSDLGGGNGYTF. The CDR3 DNA follows: TGTGCCAGCAGTGATCTGGGGGGTGGGAATGGCTACACCTTC.

The gene calls are TRBV5-5 and TRBJ1-5; D is perhaps TRBD1 (6 bases). This CDR3 is 20 amino acids long. V gave up 1 base and J gave up 0 bases, with 23 bases separating them. Germline assignment: CDR1 SGHKS and CDR2 YYEKEE (reference sequence). CDR3 amino acids: CASSLSITDRGQNSNQPQHF. As DNA, the CDR3 is TGTGCCAGCAGCTTGAGTATAACGGATAGGGGACAAAATAGCAATCAGCCCCAGCATTTT.

The rearrangement uses TRBV30 and TRBJ2-3; TRBD2 agrees at 7 bases. The CDR3 loop spans 14 amino acids. Germline V gene sequence: CDR1 GTSNPN, CDR2 SVGIG (reference sequence). Losses at the gene ends were 0 bases for V and 5 bases for J; bases not matched to a gene: 5. CDR3 coding DNA: TGTGCCTGGAGTGTAAGCGGGGAGGTAGATACGCAGTATTTT. Its protein is CAWSVSGEVDTQYF.

V and J are TRBV29-1 and TRBJ2-1; 10 nucleotides agree with TRBD2. Germline assignment: CDR1 SQVTM and CDR2 ANQGSEA. The CDR3 has 14 residues. With 5 bases clipped from V and 3 bases from J, the junction kept 4 bases outside the gene matches. CDR3 DNA sequence: TGCAGCGTTACTAGCGGGATGAACTACAATGAGCAGTTCTTC. It codes for CSVTSGMNYNEQFF.

This clone was seen a handful of times. The chain uses TRBV5-4 and TRBJ1-1; tentatively, D is TRBD1 (6 bases). CDR3 size: 15 residues. V was trimmed by 2 bases and J by 3 bases, leaving 14 bases between them. Germline V gene lookup returns CDR1 SGHNT and CDR2 YYREEE (reference sequence). The DNA of the CDR3 is TGTGCCAGCAGCTTACGGCTGGGGGCGGACACTGAAGCTTTCTTT. Protein: CASSLRLGADTEAFF. Looking up the rest from reference TRBV5-4 and TRBJ1-1 gives the full variable domain: ETGVTQSPTHLIKTRGQQVTLRCSSQSGHNTVSWYQQALGQGPQFIFQYYREEENGRGNFPPRFSGLQFPNYSSELNVNALELDDSALYLCASSLRLGADTEAFFGQGTRLTVV.

This clone was detected a few times. The chain uses TRBV6-5 and TRBJ2-7, with TRBD1 identical over 9 bases. CDR1 and CDR2 from the germline V gene are MNHEY and SVGAGI. The CDR3 contains 14 residues. Unmatched junction bases numbered 6, after V lost 4 bases and J lost 5 bases. CDR3 nucleotides: TGTGCCAGCAGTTCCGGGACAGGGAGTGACGAGCAGTACTTC. Residues: CASSSGTGSDEQYF.

The V gene is TRBV7-6, the J gene TRBJ1-1; the match to TRBD1 covers 11 bases. Germline assignment: CDR1 SGHVS and CDR2 FNYEAQ. V trimming: 5 bases; J trimming: 4 bases; junction bases outside the gene matches: 3. The CDR3 consists of 14 residues. For the CDR3, the DNA is TGTGCCAGCAGCATCGGGACAGGGGGCACTGAAGCTTTCTTT. It specifies CASSIGTGGTEAFF.